This T cell receptor (beta chain) was identified in a study of tissue T cells after allogeneic stem cell transplantation. The germline gives CDR1 MSHET, CDR2 SYDVDS. V was pared by 2 bases and J by 1 base, with 10 bases between. This CDR3 is built from 15 residues. Details on this clone: Antigen unknown. Gene names are mouse gene names. The observed sequence ends 1 residue before the CDR3 terminus, with the missing tail filled in from the germline J gene.

Survey-depth TCRbeta CDR3 sequencing reported V/J genes and productive frequencies. TCRdb's table, derived via immunoSEQ multiplex PCR, lists solely in-frame clones and lacks some. The sample yields approximately 22,000 clones, 72% seen once. Study-wide results and caveats: This small cohort was clinically heterogeneous, and sampling depth was a limitation.

This TCR came from a female BALB/c mouse in good health. The MHC haplotype of the strain is H2-d. The rearrangement links TRBV29 to TRBJ2-3; D may be TRBD1 (7 bases). The sample comprised spleen. The covered CDR3 bases are TGTGCTAGCAGTTTACCCAGGGGGGGTGCAGAAACGCTGTAT. Translated, it gives CASSLPRGGAETLY. The full-length CDR3 reads as CASSLPRGGAETLYF. The full variable domain, completed using reference TRBV29 and TRBJ2-3, is DMKVTQMPRYLIKRMGENVLLECGQDMSHETMYWYRQDPGLGLQLIYISYDVDSNSEGDIPKGYRVSRKKREHFSLILDSAKTNQTSVYFCASSLPRGGAETLYFGSGTRLTVL.